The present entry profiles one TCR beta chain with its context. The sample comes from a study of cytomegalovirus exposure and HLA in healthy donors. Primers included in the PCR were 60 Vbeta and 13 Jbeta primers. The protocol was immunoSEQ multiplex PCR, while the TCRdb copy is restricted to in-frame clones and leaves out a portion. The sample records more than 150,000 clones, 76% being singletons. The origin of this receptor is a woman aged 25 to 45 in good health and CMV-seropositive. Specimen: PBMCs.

CDR3 protein: CAWTAGLPYNEQFF. CDR3 DNA sequence: TGTGCCTGGACGGCGGGACTACCCTACAATGAGCAGTTCTTC. The V call is TRBV30, the J call TRBJ2-1, with 7 bases lining up with TRBD2. The V gene end was trimmed by 4 bases and the J gene end by 2 bases; junction bases not matched to a gene: 5. Germline assignment: CDR1 GTSNPN and CDR2 SVGIG (reference sequence). The CDR3 has 14 residues.